This section outlines one TCR beta chain sequence together with its context. The germline V gene encodes CDR1 GTSNPN and CDR2 SVGIG (reference sequence). The CDR3 is 15 amino acids. Trimming left V 2 bases short and J 1 base short, with 12 bases between. The repertoire was sequenced with immunoSEQ multiplex PCR; TCRdb's copy has only in-frame clones and lacks some. The sample consists of fewer than 500,000 clones, about 75% of them appearing once. These data come from a study of shared clonotypes between healthy human individuals. Sample: PBMCs. The clonotype was recovered from a woman in her thirties or forties in good health. Some clones in this sample may be carry-over from other donors' samples. The rearrangement links TRBV30 to TRBJ1-5, with a tentative D call TRBD1 (5 bases). The CDR3, as DNA: TGTGCCTGGAGTAGTGGGGGAAGGAGCAATCAGCCCCAGCATTTT. Translating it yields CAWSSGGRSNQPQHF.